Following are 12 T cell receptor beta chains from one sample sequenced in a study of glioma-infiltrating T cells after dendritic cell vaccination. Libraries were prepared by immunoSEQ multiplex PCR; TCRdb keeps only in-frame clonotypes and omits some of them. This sample has some 90,000 clones, with 80% to 90% found just once. Described time point: after dendritic cell vaccination, including at tumor progression/relapse. Sequenced here: blood, sampled after dendritic cell vaccination. Source of these receptors: a human donor with glioblastoma.

The genes are TRBV5-4 and TRBJ1-2; TRBD1 agrees at 9 bases. In germline, CDR1 is SGHNT, CDR2 YYREEE (reference sequence). V lost 0 bases, J lost 4 bases, and 4 bases stayed unmatched. The CDR3 is 15 amino acids. The CDR3 spells CASSLGTDRGYGYTF. CDR3 DNA sequence: TGTGCCAGCAGCTTGGGTACGGACAGGGGCTATGGCTACACCTTC.

The CDR3: CASSRGSPITYEQYF. DNA for the CDR3: TGTGCCAGCAGCCGGGGGTCCCCGATAACCTACGAGCAGTACTTC. The chain combines TRBV7-9 with TRBJ2-7; TRBD2 might be the D (6 bases). Germline assignment: CDR1 SEHNR and CDR2 FQNEAQ (reference sequence). V shed 5 bases and J shed 2 bases, with 16 bases lying between them. The CDR3 is made up of 15 amino acids.

This chain connects TRBV4-2 to TRBJ2-2, with TRBD1 identical over 7 bases. This CDR3 is built from 17 residues. V dropped 0 bases and J dropped 0; count of bases not matched to a gene: 4. Germline CDR1 LGHNA, CDR2 YNFKEQ. The CDR3 DNA follows: TGTGCCAGCAGCCAAGATCGAAGGGGGCCGAACACCGGGGAGCTGTTTTTT. Amino acid sequence: CASSQDRRGPNTGELFF.

This chain uses TRBV7-2 with TRBJ2-3; 7 bases match TRBD1. Germline CDR1 reads SGHTA; CDR2 reads FQGNSA. The CDR3 runs to 16 residues. The V segment lost 3 bases and the J segment 1 base; nucleotides outside the gene matches: 7. The CDR3 region is CASSFWTGRGTDTQYF. The CDR3 DNA reads as TGTGCCAGCAGCTTCTGGACAGGAAGGGGCACAGATACGCAGTATTTT. Supplemented by reference TRBV7-2 and TRBJ2-3, the full variable domain reads GAGVSQSPSNKVTEKGKDVELRCDPISGHTALYWYRQSLGQGLEFLIYFQGNSAPDKSGLPSDRFSAERTGGSVSTLTIQRTQQEDSAVYLCASSFWTGRGTDTQYFGPGTRLTVL.

This chain links TRBV11-2 with TRBJ2-5; a weak D match, TRBD1 (6 bases). Germline CDR1 and CDR2: SGHAT and FQNNGV. Trimming stripped 0 bases from V and 4 bases from J, with 12 bases between. The CDR3 is 15 amino acids. In DNA, the CDR3 is TGTGCCAGCAGCTTAGAGGGGGCAGGGGTAGAGACCCAGTACTTC. It codes for CASSLEGAGVETQYF.

This chain joins TRBV6-5 and TRBJ1-5; 9 bases match TRBD1. CDR3 length equals 15 residues. Trimming cost V 5 bases and J 12 bases; bases outside gene matches: 14. Germline V gene sequence: CDR1 MNHEY, CDR2 SVGAGI. The CDR3 loop is CASSLGQGPLRVQHF. Written as DNA, the CDR3 is TGTGCCAGCAGTCTCGGACAGGGGCCTCTTAGGGTCCAGCATTTT.

V and J are TRBV28 and TRBJ2-7, with D possibly matching TRBD2 (5 bases). This CDR3 has 15 residues. V was trimmed by 5 bases and J by 3 bases, leaving 17 bases between them. Germline values: CDR1 MDHEN, CDR2 SYDVKM. The CDR3 loop is CASSLTRTPLYEQYF. CDR3 DNA sequence: TGTGCCAGCAGTCTGACGCGGACTCCTCTCTACGAGCAGTACTTC.

This clone has more than one count but fewer than ten. The genes are TRBV4-2 and TRBJ2-3, with 7 bases lining up with TRBD1. This CDR3 is 18 amino acids long. Germline V CDR1 and CDR2: LGHNA, YNFKEQ. The J segment lost 2 bases and the V segment lost 0 bases, leaving 11 bases of the junction unmatched. The CDR3 protein is CASSQETDLTGTTDTQYF. As DNA, the CDR3 is TGTGCCAGCAGCCAAGAAACCGACTTGACAGGGACCACAGATACGCAGTATTTT.

The rearrangement uses TRBV7-9 and TRBJ1-4, with TRBD1 as a possible D gene (6 bases). Trimming cost V 0 bases and J 1 base, with 9 bases left between them. The CDR3 has 16 residues. In germline, CDR1 is SEHNR, CDR2 FQNEAQ (reference sequence). As DNA, the CDR3 is TGTGCCAGCAGCTTAGCTGGGGGCGGAACTAATGAAAAACTGTTTTTT. It specifies CASSLAGGGTNEKLFF.

The V call is TRBV10-1, the J call TRBJ2-1, with D uncertain. V was trimmed by 4 bases and J by 0 bases, leaving 16 bases between them. The germline V gene encodes CDR1 WNHNN and CDR2 SYGVQD (reference sequence). The CDR3 runs 17 residues. In DNA form, the CDR3 reads TGCGCCAGCAGTGCATGGAGCGAGGCGGCCTCCTACAATGAGCAGTTCTTC. Its protein is CASSAWSEAASYNEQFF.

V is TRBV7-8 and J is TRBJ2-2; 8 nucleotides match TRBD2. The CDR3 sequence is 15 residues long. Germline V gives CDR1 SGHVS, CDR2 FQNEAQ. Unmatched junction bases numbered 2, after V lost 5 bases and J lost 0 bases. CDR3 sequence: CASSPGLANTGELFF. CDR3 coding DNA: TGTGCCAGCAGCCCGGGACTAGCGAACACCGGGGAGCTGTTTTTT. Supplemented by reference TRBV7-8 and TRBJ2-2, the full variable domain reads GAGVSQSPRYKVAKRGQDVALRCDPISGHVSLFWYQQALGQGPEFLTYFQNEAQLDKSGLPSDRFFAERPEGSVSTLKIQRTQQEDSAVYLCASSPGLANTGELFFGEGSRLTVL.

The chain joins TRBV7-3 to TRBJ2-3; D is unresolved. V dropped 1 base and J dropped 4 bases, with 12 bases sitting between them. The CDR3 has 15 amino acids. Germline lookup yields CDR1 SGHTA and CDR2 FQGTGA. As DNA, the CDR3 is TGTGCCAGCAGCTTAAATATCGCCAGCGCAGATACGCAGTATTTT. Translation gives CASSLNIASADTQYF.